The 29 T cell receptor beta chains below all came from one sample that was sequenced in a study of control samples from healthy donors and cancer patients (dated by TCRdb to the early 2020s). Libraries were made using the immunoSEQ multiplex PCR assay. This immuneACCESS table, as held by TCRdb, lists in-frame sequences with V and J called but not all clones. Of the missing ones, under half trace to an unresolved V gene in checked studies; the others have no known cause. Here the sample has approximately 170,000 clones; approximately 92% occur a single time. Jointly, the top ten make up about 4% of the sample. Sequencing input: blood. These receptors were collected from a woman aged 55-70 years in good health.

The J gene is TRBJ2-2, the V gene TRBV6-2 or TRBV6-3; TRBD2 aligns across 11 bases. V was pared by 6 bases and J by 4 bases, with 7 bases of the junction left unmatched. Germline V CDR1 and CDR2: MNHEY, SVGEGT. The CDR3 runs 16 residues. CDR3 bases: TGTGCCAGCAGCTATACTAGCGGGGGAAGCACCGGGGAGCTGTTTTTT. As protein: CASSYTSGGSTGELFF.

J is TRBJ2-5 and V is TRBV5-4; 11 bases fit TRBD2. The germline CDR1 and CDR2 sequences are SGHNT and YYREEE (reference sequence). The trim removed 4 bases at V and 3 bases at J, leaving 8 bases unmatched. This CDR3 is 16 amino acids long. This CDR3 reads CASSLAFSGGEETQYF. CDR3 bases: TGTGCCAGCAGCCTGGCGTTTAGCGGGGGGGAAGAGACCCAGTACTTC.

This chain joins TRBV30 and TRBJ2-7, with TRBD1 matching 12 bases. Germline trimming cut 5 bases from V and 6 bases from J; bases unmatched to any gene: 5. Germline values: CDR1 GTSNPN, CDR2 SVGIG (reference sequence). The CDR3 covers 13 residues. The CDR3 DNA is TGTGCCTGGGACGGGACAGGGGGCGGCGAGCAGTACTTC. This encodes CAWDGTGGGEQYF.

DNA of the CDR3: TGTGCCAGCAGCTGGGGGGGCATGAGCAATCAGCCCCAGCATTTT. Translating it yields CASSWGGMSNQPQHF. The chain joins TRBV5-6 to TRBJ1-5; possible D gene TRBD1, 6 bases. The germline CDR1 and CDR2 sequences are SGHDT and YYEEEE. The CDR3 has 15 residues. The V gene lost 3 bases and the J gene lost 1 base, with 11 bases spanning the gap. The whole variable domain, remainder taken from reference TRBV5-6 and TRBJ1-5, is DAGVTQSPTHLIKTRGQQVTLRCSPKSGHDTVSWYQQALGQGPQFIFQYYEEEERQRGNFPDRFSGHQFPNYSSELNVNALLLGDSALYLCASSWGGMSNQPQHFGDGTRLSIL.

This sequence joins TRBV11-3 and TRBJ1-1, with D unresolved. CDR1 and CDR2 (germline): SGHNT, YENEEA. The V end lost 3 bases, the J end lost 2 bases, and 13 bases lay between the germline ends. This CDR3 region has 15 residues. The CDR3: CASSFNALANTEAFF. In nucleotides, the CDR3 is TGTGCCAGCAGCTTTAATGCTTTAGCTAACACTGAAGCTTTCTTT.

This chain uses TRBV5-1 with TRBJ1-4; weak D call: TRBD1 (5 bases). The CDR3 totals 14 residues. V was pared by 4 bases and J by 0 bases, with 7 bases between. From germline, CDR1 is SGHRS and CDR2 YFSETQ. CDR3 in amino acids: CASSGGSTNEKLFF. The CDR3 coding sequence is TGCGCCAGCAGCGGGGGATCAACTAATGAAAAACTGTTTTTT.

V usage is TRBV19 and J usage is TRBJ2-7; 11 bases match TRBD1. V gave up 7 bases and J gave up 2 bases; unmatched junction bases: 7. The CDR3 spans 15 residues. Germline-derived CDR1 and CDR2 are LNHDA and SQIVND (reference sequence). The CDR3 nucleotides read TGTGCCAGTACCGAGGGACAGGGGGTAACCTACGAGCAGTACTTC. It codes for CASTEGQGVTYEQYF.

The V and J genes are TRBV4-1 and TRBJ1-1; D not resolved. The length of the CDR3 is 14 residues. Germline lookup yields CDR1 MGHRA and CDR2 YSYEKL. The V gene lost 2 bases and the J gene lost 11 bases, with 18 bases spanning the gap. CDR3 in amino acids: CASSQISEGLRAFF. As DNA, the CDR3 is TGCGCCAGCAGCCAAATATCAGAGGGATTAAGGGCTTTCTTT.

This chain joins TRBV5-1 and TRBJ1-1; D is uncertain. V shed 0 bases and J shed 0 bases, with 9 bases lying between them. Germline V gives CDR1 SGHRS, CDR2 YFSETQ. CDR3 length: 15 amino acids. The CDR3 reads CASSLGAVMNTEAFF. The CDR3, as DNA: TGCGCCAGCAGCTTGGGGGCTGTGATGAACACTGAAGCTTTCTTT. The full variable domain, rest sourced from reference TRBV5-1 and TRBJ1-1, is KAGVTQTPRYLIKTRGQQVTLSCSPISGHRSVSWYQQTPGQGLQFLFEYFSETQRNKGNFPGRFSGRQFSNSRSEMNVSTLELGDSALYLCASSLGAVMNTEAFFGQGTRLTVV.

The chain recombines TRBV3-1 (or the pseudogene TRBV3-2) with TRBJ1-2; no clear D. Looked up from germline, CDR1 is LGHDT and CDR2 is YNNKEL (reference sequence). Deletions cut 1 base from V and 7 bases from J, with 10 bases between. The CDR3 runs to 13 residues. CDR3 nucleotide sequence: TGTGCCAGCAGCCAAGCCCAGGTAGGTGGCTACACCTTC. Its protein is CASSQAQVGGYTF.

The V and J genes are TRBV7-2 and TRBJ2-1; 9 nucleotides agree with TRBD2. J lost 1 base, V lost 5 bases, and 9 bases had no gene match. Germline V lookup: CDR1 SGHTA, CDR2 FQGNSA. The CDR3 length is 17 residues. The CDR3 DNA follows: TGTGCCAGCAGCACCTACTCTAGCGGGGTGTCCTACAATGAGCAGTTCTTC. It codes for CASSTYSSGVSYNEQFF.

The genes are TRBV3-1 (or the pseudogene TRBV3-2) and TRBJ1-5; maybe TRBD1 (5 bases). CDR3 length: 14 amino acids. CDR1 and CDR2 from the germline V gene are LGHDT and YNNKEL (reference sequence). Trimming removed 1 base from V and 5 bases from J, with 9 bases in between. The CDR3 sequence: CASSQGVGHQPQHF. CDR3 sequence (DNA): TGTGCCAGCAGCCAAGGAGTGGGGCATCAGCCCCAGCATTTT.

V and J are TRBV27 and TRBJ1-5, with D perhaps TRBD1 (6 bases). The CDR3 is made up of 17 amino acids. Per the germline V gene, CDR1 is MNHEY and CDR2 is SMNVEV (reference sequence). The V gene lost 5 bases and the J gene lost 0 bases, with 17 bases spanning the gap. CDR3 sequence reads: CASSLREGQYSNQPQHF. The CDR3, as DNA: TGTGCCAGCAGTCTCAGGGAAGGACAGTATAGCAATCAGCCCCAGCATTTT.

J is TRBJ1-2 and V is TRBV5-1; D may be TRBD1 (6 bases). V lost 3 bases, J lost 4 bases, and 13 bases lay in between. CDR3 length equals 14 residues. Germline V gene sequence: CDR1 SGHRS, CDR2 YFSETQ. The CDR3 loop reads CASSSSGGLYGYTF. CDR3 sequence (DNA): TGCGCCAGCAGCTCCTCGGGGGGGCTCTATGGCTACACCTTC.

The J gene is TRBJ1-2, the V gene TRBV12-5, with TRBD1 as a possible D gene (6 bases). Trimming removed 5 bases from V and 0 bases from J, with 13 bases in between. The CDR3 loop spans 15 amino acids. Germline V gene data show CDR1 as LGHNT and CDR2 as FRNRAP. CDR3 coding DNA: TGTGCTAGTGGTCCTCGGCCAGGGGCTAACTATGGCTACACCTTC. Translation: CASGPRPGANYGYTF.

The rearrangement joins TRBV19 to TRBJ2-1, with a weak D call TRBD1 (5 bases). Germline CDR1 reads LNHDA; CDR2 reads SQIVND (reference sequence). The CDR3 runs 14 residues. V lost 0 bases and J lost 8, with 11 bases in between. This CDR3 is CASSIERARDEQFF. CDR3 DNA sequence: TGTGCCAGTAGTATAGAAAGAGCCAGGGATGAGCAGTTCTTC.

The V and J genes are TRBV7-9 and TRBJ1-5; 7 bases fit TRBD1. Germline V gene sequence: CDR1 SEHNR, CDR2 FQNEAQ (reference sequence). Trimming at V came to 8 bases and at J to 2 bases, leaving 6 bases not matched to a gene. This CDR3 has 14 residues. The CDR3 sequence: CASVRQGGNQPQHF. The CDR3 DNA sequence: TGTGCCAGCGTAAGGCAGGGGGGCAATCAGCCCCAGCATTTT.

This clone was picked up one time. CDR3 loop: CASSVEAGLTDTQYF. CDR3 coding DNA: TGTGCCAGCAGCGTAGAGGCGGGTCTCACAGATACGCAGTATTTT. V and J are TRBV9 and TRBJ2-3; possibly TRBD2 for D (5 bases). The CDR3 totals 15 residues. V was shortened by 0 bases and J by 2 bases, with 10 bases between the two germline ends. The germline CDR1 and CDR2 sequences are SGDLS and YYNGEE.

This chain links TRBV10-3 with TRBJ1-2; D is unresolved. V dropped 4 bases and J dropped 10 bases, with 19 bases sitting between them. Germline V gene lookup returns CDR1 ENHRY and CDR2 SYGVKD. CDR3 length: 14 residues. The CDR3 sequence: CAISVSGSHGIYTF. The CDR3 bases are TGTGCCATCAGTGTAAGTGGTTCCCATGGGATCTACACCTTC.

The J gene is TRBJ1-2, the V gene TRBV7-8, with TRBD1 identical over 7 bases. Looked up from germline, CDR1 is SGHVS and CDR2 is FQNEAQ. V trimming: 4 bases; J trimming: 7 bases; junction bases outside the gene matches: 15. CDR3 size: 16 residues. CDR3 sequence reads: CASSSTGTVSDGGYTF. CDR3 nucleotide sequence: TGTGCCAGCAGCTCCACCGGGACAGTTAGTGATGGTGGCTACACCTTC.

V gene TRBV2 combines with J gene TRBJ1-5; D perhaps matches TRBD1 (6 bases). The CDR3 has 14 residues. Between the trimmed V and J ends, which lost 7 bases and 6 bases, there was a span of 16 bases. From germline, CDR1 is SNHLY and CDR2 FYNNEI. This CDR3 reads CASKYRVGGQPQHF. CDR3 nucleotides: TGTGCCAGCAAATACAGGGTCGGCGGTCAGCCCCAGCATTTT.

This clone was detected only a few times. The chain recombines TRBV6-2 or TRBV6-3 with TRBJ2-6, with TRBD1 as a possible D gene (5 bases). Trimming left V 6 bases short and J 0 bases short, with 9 bases between. The V gene's germline CDR1 is MNHEY and CDR2 SVGEGT. The CDR3 runs 15 residues. This CDR3 reads CASSQDSSGANVLTF. The CDR3 nucleotides read TGTGCCAGCAGCCAAGACAGCTCTGGGGCCAACGTCCTGACTTTC.

This clone has only one observation. The chain combines TRBV18 with TRBJ1-4, with D perhaps TRBD1 (5 bases). The V gene lost 6 bases and the J gene lost 0 bases, with 14 bases spanning the gap. The CDR3 spans 16 residues. Germline CDR1 and CDR2: KGHSH and LQKENI. The CDR3 DNA follows: TGTGCCAGCTCTCGATCGCGGGGGGCAACTAATGAAAAACTGTTTTTT. Translated: CASSRSRGATNEKLFF.

The chain has TRBV19 and TRBJ1-5; 9 bases match TRBD1. The germline V gene has CDR1 LNHDA and CDR2 SQIVND (reference sequence). The V and J ends lost 4 bases and 3 bases, in that order; junction bases with no gene match: 7. The CDR3 is 16 residues long. CDR3 loop: CASSSMGQGNNQPQHF. CDR3 bases: TGTGCCAGTAGTAGCATGGGACAGGGAAACAATCAGCCCCAGCATTTT.

This clone was seen just once. The V call is TRBV27, the J call TRBJ1-5; possible D gene TRBD1, 6 bases. The CDR3 consists of 16 residues. Trimming left V 2 bases short and J 9 bases short, with 20 bases between. The germline gives CDR1 MNHEY, CDR2 SMNVEV (reference sequence). The CDR3 reads CASSLGTTGTQGPQHF. In nucleotides, the CDR3 is TGTGCCAGCAGTTTAGGGACAACCGGGACCCAAGGGCCCCAGCATTTT.

The chain links TRBV6-2 or TRBV6-3 to TRBJ1-1, with 8 bases identical to TRBD1. V shed 4 bases and J 4 bases; nucleotides not matched to a gene: 8. Germline-derived CDR1 and CDR2 are MNHEY and SVGEGT. The CDR3 extends over 15 amino acids. The CDR3 here is CASSSLRGLGTEAFF. In DNA, the CDR3 is TGTGCCAGCAGTTCCCTCAGGGGGCTGGGCACTGAAGCTTTCTTT.

The V gene is TRBV21-1, the J gene TRBJ2-3; TRBD2, the table's D call, lacks a check against the DNA. TRBV21-1 is a pseudogene. The CDR3 covers 19 residues. CDR3 bases: TGTGCCAGCCAACAAAAGCTAATAGCGGGGGGGCCTAGCACAGATACGCAGTATTTT. This translates into CASQQKLIAGGPSTDTQYF.

The genes are TRBV3-1 (or the pseudogene TRBV3-2) and TRBJ2-7; D is uncertain. The CDR3 totals 13 residues. CDR1 LGHDT and CDR2 YNNKEL come from the germline V gene (reference sequence). Deletions cut 1 base from V and 2 bases from J, with 6 bases between. CDR3 in DNA: TGTGCCAGCAGCCAAGGCGCAGCCTACGAGCAGTACTTC. This gives the protein CASSQGAAYEQYF.

J is TRBJ2-2 and V is TRBV3-1 (or the pseudogene TRBV3-2); D gene ambiguous. Germline V gene lookup returns CDR1 LGHDT and CDR2 YNNKEL (reference sequence). V gave up 0 bases and J gave up 3 bases, with 20 bases separating them. This CDR3 spans 19 amino acids. Here the CDR3 reads CASSQDNPTYGTHTGELFF. The CDR3 nucleotides read TGTGCCAGCAGCCAAGATAACCCGACTTATGGTACACACACCGGGGAGCTGTTTTTT.